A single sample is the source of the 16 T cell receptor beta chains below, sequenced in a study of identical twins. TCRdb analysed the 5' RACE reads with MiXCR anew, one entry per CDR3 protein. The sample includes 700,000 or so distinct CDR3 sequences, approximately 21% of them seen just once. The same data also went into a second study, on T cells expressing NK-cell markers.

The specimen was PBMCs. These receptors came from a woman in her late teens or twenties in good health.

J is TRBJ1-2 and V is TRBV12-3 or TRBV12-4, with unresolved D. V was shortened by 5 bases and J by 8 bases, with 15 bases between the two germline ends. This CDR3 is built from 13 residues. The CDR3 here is CASSTLVVRGYTF. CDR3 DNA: TGTGCCAGCAGTACCCTCGTAGTCCGAGGCTACACCTTC.

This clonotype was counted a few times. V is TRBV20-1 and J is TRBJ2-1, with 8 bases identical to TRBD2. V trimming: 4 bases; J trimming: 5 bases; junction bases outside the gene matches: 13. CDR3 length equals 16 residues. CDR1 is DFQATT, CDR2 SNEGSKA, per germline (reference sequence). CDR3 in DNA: TGCAGTGCTAACACCCATTGGCGGGGGGAGAACAATGAGCAGTTCTTC. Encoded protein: CSANTHWRGENNEQFF.

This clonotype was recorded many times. Here the CDR3 DNA reads TGTGCCAGCAGCTGGACAGGGGAAGAGCAGTACTTC. Its protein product is CASSWTGEEQYF. The genes are TRBV5-5 and TRBJ2-7; 9 bases map to TRBD1. The CDR3 sequence is 12 residues long. V lost 3 bases and J lost 7; bases outside the gene matches: 2. Germline CDR1 SGHKS, CDR2 YYEKEE (reference sequence).

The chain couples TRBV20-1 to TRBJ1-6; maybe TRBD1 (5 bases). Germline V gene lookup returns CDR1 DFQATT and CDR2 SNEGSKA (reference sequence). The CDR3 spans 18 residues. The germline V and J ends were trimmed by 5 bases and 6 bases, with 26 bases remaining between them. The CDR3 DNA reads TGCAGTGCTTCTACCAGACCGGGGGGGATTCTCGTTAATTCACCCCTCCACTTT. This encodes CSASTRPGGILVNSPLHF.

The CDR3 protein is CASSSIRVGEQYF. CDR3 nucleotide sequence: TGTGCCAGCAGCTCGATTAGGGTGGGCGAGCAGTACTTC. The rearrangement joins TRBV7-9 to TRBJ2-7; no clear D gene. The germline gives CDR1 SEHNR, CDR2 FQNEAQ (reference sequence). This CDR3 is 13 amino acids long. Trimming removed 4 bases at V and 6 bases at J, with 13 bases between. Drawing the rest from reference TRBV7-9 and TRBJ2-7, the complete variable domain is DTGVSQNPRHKITKRGQNVTFRCDPISEHNRLYWYRQTLGQGPEFLTYFQNEAQLEKSRLLSDRFSAERPKGSFSTLEIQRTEQGDSAMYLCASSSIRVGEQYFGPGTRLTVT.

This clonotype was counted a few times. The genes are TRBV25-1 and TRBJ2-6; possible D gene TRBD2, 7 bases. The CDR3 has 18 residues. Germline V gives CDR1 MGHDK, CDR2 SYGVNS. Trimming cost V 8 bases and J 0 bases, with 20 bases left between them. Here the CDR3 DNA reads TGTGCCAGCCCGCCCCGGGGGGCTAAATCCTCTGGGGCCAACGTCCTGACTTTC. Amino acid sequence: CASPPRGAKSSGANVLTF.

In DNA, the CDR3 is TGTGCCAGCAGCGTCATCTGGGAGACCCAGTACTTC. It translates to CASSVIWETQYF. The chain carries TRBV7-2 and TRBJ2-5, with D uncertain. V gave up 5 bases and J gave up 5 bases, with 9 bases separating them. Per germline, CDR1 SGHTA and CDR2 FQGNSA. This CDR3 has 12 amino acids.

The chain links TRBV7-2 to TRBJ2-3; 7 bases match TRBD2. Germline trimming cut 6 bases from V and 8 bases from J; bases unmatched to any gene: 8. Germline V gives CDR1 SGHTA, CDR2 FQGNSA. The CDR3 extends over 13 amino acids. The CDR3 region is CASRTTSQGTQYF. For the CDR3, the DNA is TGTGCCAGCAGGACGACTAGCCAGGGTACGCAGTATTTT.

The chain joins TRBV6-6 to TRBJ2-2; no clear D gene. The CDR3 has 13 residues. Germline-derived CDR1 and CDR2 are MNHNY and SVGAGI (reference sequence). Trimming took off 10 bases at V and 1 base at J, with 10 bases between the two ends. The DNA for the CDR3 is TGTGCCACCGAGGACGGGAACACCGGGGAGCTGTTTTTT. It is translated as CATEDGNTGELFF.

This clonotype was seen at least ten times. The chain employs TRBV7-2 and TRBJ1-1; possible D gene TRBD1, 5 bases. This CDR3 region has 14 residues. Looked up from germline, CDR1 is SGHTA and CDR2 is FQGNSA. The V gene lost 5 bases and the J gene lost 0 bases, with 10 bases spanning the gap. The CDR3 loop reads CASSPGRVNTEAFF. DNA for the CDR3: TGTGCCAGCAGCCCGGGACGGGTGAACACTGAAGCTTTCTTT.

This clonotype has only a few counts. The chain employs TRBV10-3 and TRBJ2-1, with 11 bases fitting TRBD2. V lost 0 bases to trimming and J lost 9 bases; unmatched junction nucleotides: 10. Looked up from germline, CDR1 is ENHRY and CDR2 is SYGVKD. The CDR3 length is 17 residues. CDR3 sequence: CAISESVVAGGPVEQFF. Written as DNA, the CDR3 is TGTGCCATCAGTGAGTCTGTGGTAGCGGGAGGGCCGGTTGAGCAGTTCTTC.

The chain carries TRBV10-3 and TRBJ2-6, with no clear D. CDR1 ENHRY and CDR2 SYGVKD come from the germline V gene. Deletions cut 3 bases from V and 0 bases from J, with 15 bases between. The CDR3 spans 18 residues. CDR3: CAISDVGPAYSGANVLTF. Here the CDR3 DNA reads TGTGCCATCAGTGACGTCGGACCTGCTTACTCTGGGGCCAACGTCCTGACTTTC.

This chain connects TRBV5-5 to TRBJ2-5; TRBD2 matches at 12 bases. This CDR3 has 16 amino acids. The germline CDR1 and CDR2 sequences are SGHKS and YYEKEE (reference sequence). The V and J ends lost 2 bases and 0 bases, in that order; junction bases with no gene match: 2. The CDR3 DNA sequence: TGTGCCAGCAGCTTAGGACTAGCGGGAAACCAAGAGACCCAGTACTTC. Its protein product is CASSLGLAGNQETQYF.

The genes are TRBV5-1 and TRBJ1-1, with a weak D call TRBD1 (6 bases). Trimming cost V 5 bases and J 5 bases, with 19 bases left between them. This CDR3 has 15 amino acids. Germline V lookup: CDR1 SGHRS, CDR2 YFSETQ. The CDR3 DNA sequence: TGCGCCAGCAGACGGGTTTCGGGGGGCACAACTGAAGCTTTCTTT. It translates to CASRRVSGGTTEAFF.

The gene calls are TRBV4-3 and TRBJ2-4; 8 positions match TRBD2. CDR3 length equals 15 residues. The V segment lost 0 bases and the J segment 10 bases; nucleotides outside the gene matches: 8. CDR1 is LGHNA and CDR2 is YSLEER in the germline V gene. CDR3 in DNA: TGCGCCAGCAGCCAAGATGAGGGGACTAGATCTATTCAGTACTTC. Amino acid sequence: CASSQDEGTRSIQYF.

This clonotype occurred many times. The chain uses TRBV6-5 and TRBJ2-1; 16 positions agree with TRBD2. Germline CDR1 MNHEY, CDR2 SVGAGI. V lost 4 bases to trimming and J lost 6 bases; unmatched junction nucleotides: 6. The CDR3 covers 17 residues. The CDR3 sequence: CASSWSGLAGGGNEQFF. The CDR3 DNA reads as TGTGCCAGCAGTTGGTCGGGACTAGCGGGAGGGGGCAATGAGCAGTTCTTC.